These T cell receptor beta chains were read from a single sample in a study of T-cell memory formation after mild COVID-19. TCRdb fed the 5' RACE reads into MiXCR, producing one record per CDR3 protein. The sample comprises approximately 560,000 distinct CDR3 sequences, around a sixth of which are singletons, and roughly 7.8% rests with the top ten. Sequences were obtained from PBMCs or a T cell subset sorted from them (not recorded which). Receptor source: an adult woman who had mild COVID-19 (a few samples of this study predate the infection). Cell type and time point are not known. Each CDR3 is given with its conserved first and last residue. Size values are once, few and many counts, or a class for expanded clones, and some rows have none.

TRBV6-5,TRBJ2-7,many,CASSYLYEQYF
TRBV29-1,TRBJ2-1,many,CSVDPGSGQFF
TRBV3-1,TRBJ2-1,NA,CASSRNRGRENEQFF
TRBV4-1,TRBJ2-4,NA,CASSHTGDLAKNIQYF
TRBV7-6,TRBJ2-7,NA,CASSLGWGLGNEQYF
TRBV5-6,TRBJ2-1,NA,CASTYFSGRIYNEQFF
TRBV7-2,TRBJ2-2,few,CASSLADKLSRELFF
TRBV4-1,TRBJ1-6,NA,CASSQDAWRGDSPLHF
TRBV7-9,TRBJ2-5,NA,CASSFRDRGTQYF
TRBV7-8,TRBJ1-2,few,CASSLGDRGGYGYTF
TRBV10-3,TRBJ1-5,few,CAIGSGTGSGGPQHF
TRBV27,TRBJ2-1,few,CASTSRAAGEQFF
TRBV12-3/TRBV12-4,TRBJ1-1,many,CASSFGGNTEAFF
TRBV25-1,TRBJ1-3,NA,CASSHRENGNTIYF
TRBV6-1,TRBJ1-5,NA,CASRPIGRGNQPQHF
TRBV5-6,TRBJ1-4,few,CASSLKQPNEKLFF
TRBV7-8,TRBJ2-1,many,CASSLNLNEQFF
TRBV2,TRBJ2-3,few,CASSSRYSTDTQYF
TRBV12-3/TRBV12-4,TRBJ1-5,NA,CASSLDFGGQQPQHF
TRBV9,TRBJ2-1,many,CASSVDAGVEQFF
TRBV5-1,TRBJ2-7,many,CASSLQAGSYEQYF
TRBV20-1,TRBJ2-1,few,CSARDHRRGGLDEQFF
TRBV29-1,TRBJ1-2,NA,CSVTQGADYYGYTF
TRBV27,TRBJ2-7,NA,CASRNRLSYEQYF
TRBV5-1,TRBJ2-2,many,CASSPSGSFNTGELFF
TRBV24-1,TRBJ2-7,NA,CATSAPRTSGTSYEQYF
TRBV9,TRBJ2-1,NA,CASSPRKGLVDEQFF
TRBV18,TRBJ1-1,NA,CASSPRGQALGQTEAFF
TRBV4-1,TRBJ2-7,few,CASSQNLAELSYEQYF
TRBV7-2,TRBJ2-1,few,CASSLGDNSYNEQFF
TRBV2,TRBJ2-3,few,CASSEALGTQYF
TRBV19,TRBJ2-7,few,CASSKGSHLTQQYF
TRBV5-1,TRBJ1-5,NA,CASSTAGEQPQHF
TRBV2,TRBJ2-5,few,CASRRAGGVRETQYF
TRBV4-3,TRBJ2-5,NA,CASSRGLAGGAGETQYF
TRBV14,TRBJ1-5,NA,CASSLTGARQPQHF
TRBV2,TRBJ1-4,NA,CASIRGIATNEKLFF
TRBV7-9,TRBJ2-7,few,CASSSGIGEQYF
TRBV11-1,TRBJ2-5,NA,CASSFGGSWPQETQYF
TRBV18,TRBJ2-7,many,CASSQSGSHRGEQYF